These 18 T cell receptor beta chains were all obtained from the same sample, sequenced in a study of cytomegalovirus exposure and HLA in healthy donors. PCR employed 60 Vbeta and 13 Jbeta primers. The data were produced by immunoSEQ multiplex PCR, yet TCRdb's version contains in-frame clones alone and is incomplete. The table has under 150,000 clones, over 65% seen once. The material sequenced was PBMCs. The receptor source for this set is a male donor in good health and CMV-seronegative.

J is TRBJ2-1 and V is TRBV11-3; D is uncertain. The CDR3 contains 13 residues. Trimming took off 5 bases at V and 6 bases at J, with 11 bases between the two ends. CDR1 and CDR2 from the germline V gene are SGHNT and YENEEA. The CDR3 sequence: CASSAIEANEQFF. CDR3 DNA sequence: TGTGCCAGCAGCGCAATCGAGGCCAATGAGCAGTTCTTC.

The chain combines TRBV5-1 with TRBJ1-3; TRBD1 matches at 8 bases. The germline V gene has CDR1 SGHRS and CDR2 YFSETQ. The CDR3 has 15 amino acids. V trimming: 1 base; J trimming: 3 bases; junction bases outside the gene matches: 3. The CDR3 DNA reads TGCGCCAGCAGCTTGCAGGGGGCGGATGGAAACACCATATATTTT. It translates to CASSLQGADGNTIYF.

V is TRBV4-2 and J is TRBJ2-7, with D possibly matching TRBD2 (6 bases). The length of the CDR3 is 14 residues. Trimming shortened V by 5 bases and J by 0 bases, and 11 bases separated the two germline ends. Germline loops: CDR1 LGHNA, CDR2 YNFKEQ. The CDR3 region has the DNA TGTGCCAGCAGCAGGCTAGCGTCCTCCTACGAGCAGTACTTC. This sequence encodes CASSRLASSYEQYF.

The rearrangement joins TRBV15 to TRBJ1-5; 7 nucleotides agree with TRBD1. The CDR3 extends over 16 amino acids. CDR1 LNHNV and CDR2 YYDKDF come from the germline V gene (reference sequence). The V segment lost 4 bases and the J segment 3 bases; nucleotides outside the gene matches: 9. This CDR3 reads CATSKPGQAINQPQHF. The CDR3 DNA sequence: TGTGCCACCAGCAAACCAGGACAGGCGATCAATCAGCCCCAGCATTTT.

This clone came up a few times. Other DNA sequences in the sample encode the same CDR3. The chain recombines TRBV30 with TRBJ1-1; the D gene is possibly TRBD1 (5 bases). The germline V and J ends were trimmed by 0 bases and 1 base, with 6 bases remaining between them. CDR1 and CDR2 from the germline V gene are GTSNPN and SVGIG (reference sequence). The length of the CDR3 is 13 residues. The DNA of the CDR3 is TGTGCCTGGAGTGTGGGGGGGAACACTGAAGCTTTCTTT. Encoded protein: CAWSVGGNTEAFF.

This chain connects TRBV7-9 to TRBJ2-3; 7 bases line up with TRBD2. Germline V gene lookup returns CDR1 SEHNR and CDR2 FQNEAQ (reference sequence). The V segment lost 6 bases and the J segment 5 bases; nucleotides outside the gene matches: 14. This CDR3 region has 16 residues. Written as DNA, the CDR3 is TGTGCCAGCAGTCCCCCCGAACTAGCGAGGGAAGATACGCAGTATTTT. Amino acid sequence: CASSPPELAREDTQYF.

This clone was counted a single time. The chain recombines TRBV27 with TRBJ2-7, with 8 bases identical to TRBD2. The CDR3 consists of 15 residues. J lost 4 bases, V lost 9 bases, and 14 bases had no gene match. CDR1 and CDR2 (germline): MNHEY, SMNVEV (reference sequence). CDR3 amino acids: CASSVTGTRPYEQYF. The DNA for the CDR3 is TGTGCCAGTTCAGTAACCGGGACTAGACCGTACGAGCAGTACTTC.

This chain joins TRBV27 and TRBJ1-5; TRBD1 is a possible D gene (6 bases). V was trimmed by 5 bases and J by 6 bases, leaving 14 bases between them. Germline V CDR1 and CDR2: MNHEY, SMNVEV (reference sequence). The CDR3 has 14 residues. In DNA, the CDR3 is TGTGCCAGCAGTCCTGGGGGGGCTATTCAGCCCCAGCATTTT. It is translated as CASSPGGAIQPQHF.

The table lists this clone with a few counts. V and J are TRBV30 and TRBJ2-1, with TRBD2 matching 10 bases. With 0 bases clipped from V and 7 bases from J, the junction kept 0 bases outside the gene matches. Germline V CDR1 and CDR2: GTSNPN, SVGIG (reference sequence). The CDR3 is made up of 13 amino acids. For the CDR3, the DNA is TGTGCCTGGAGTGTTAGCGGGAGGAATGAGCAGTTCTTC. It yields the protein CAWSVSGRNEQFF.

V and J are TRBV9 and TRBJ2-7; 9 nucleotides agree with TRBD1. This CDR3 has 15 amino acids. Germline CDR1 is SGDLS and CDR2 is YYNGEE. V lost 2 bases, J lost 2 bases, and 5 bases stayed unmatched. CDR3 nucleotide sequence: TGTGCCAGCAGCGTGGGGACAGGGATACCCTACGAGCAGTACTTC. Residues: CASSVGTGIPYEQYF.

The chain is built from TRBV19 and TRBJ1-5; unclear D gene. V lost 7 bases, J lost 1 base, and 14 bases lay in between. The CDR3 covers 15 residues. Looked up from germline, CDR1 is LNHDA and CDR2 is SQIVND (reference sequence). In DNA, the CDR3 is TGTGCCAGTACCGTGTCCGGGGAGAGCAATCAGCCCCAGCATTTT. Translating it yields CASTVSGESNQPQHF.

V usage is TRBV27 and J usage is TRBJ2-5; 7 nucleotides match TRBD1. The DNA end is more similar to TRBJ2-7, so the J call may be wrong. The CDR3 runs to 13 residues. CDR1 and CDR2 from the germline V gene are MNHEY and SMNVEV (reference sequence). This CDR3 reads CASSSGTDYEQYF. For the CDR3, the DNA is TGTGCCAGCAGTTCCGGGACAGACTACGAGCAGTACTTC.

V and J are TRBV30 and TRBJ2-7; maybe TRBD2 (7 bases). Trimming stripped 7 bases from V and 6 bases from J, with 19 bases between. The CDR3 extends over 13 amino acids. Germline CDR1 and CDR2: GTSNPN and SVGIG (reference sequence). The CDR3 DNA follows: TGTGCCTTAAGGGGGGGATCCGCGGCCGAGCAGTACTTC. Its protein product is CALRGGSAAEQYF.

Points on this clone: This specimen includes other DNA sequences encoding the same CDR3. J is TRBJ2-7 and V is TRBV13; no clear D. The CDR3 is 13 amino acids. V was shortened by 0 bases and J by 2 bases, with 5 bases between the two germline ends. The V gene's germline CDR1 is PRHDT and CDR2 FYEKMQ (reference sequence). The CDR3 DNA is TGTGCCAGCAGCTTAGGCCGTACCTACGAGCAGTACTTC. Translation gives CASSLGRTYEQYF.

This clone was picked up one time. The rearrangement links TRBV28 to TRBJ1-5; no clear D. The V gene lost 5 bases and the J gene lost 0 bases, with 8 bases spanning the gap. CDR1 is MDHEN and CDR2 is SYDVKM in the germline V gene. This CDR3 has 14 residues. The CDR3 spells CASSGLHSNQPQHF. In DNA form, the CDR3 reads TGTGCCAGCAGTGGACTGCATAGCAATCAGCCCCAGCATTTT.

V gene TRBV23-1 combines with J gene TRBJ1-5; D might be TRBD1 (5 bases). TRBV23-1 is assigned to the ORF class and has an uncertain function. V lost 0 bases and J lost 3, with 9 bases in between. The length of the CDR3 is 15 residues. CDR3 amino acids: CASSQSKGDNQPQHF. CDR3 sequence (DNA): TGCGCCAGCAGTCAATCGAAAGGGGACAATCAGCCCCAGCATTTT.

The chain recombines TRBV19 with TRBJ1-4; 7 bases align to TRBD1. This CDR3 is 15 amino acids long. J lost 5 bases, V lost 8 bases, and 11 bases had no gene match. In germline, CDR1 is LNHDA, CDR2 SQIVND (reference sequence). As DNA, the CDR3 is TGTGCCAGTCGCCCCCCGGGACAGTTCAATGAAAAACTGTTTTTT. Its translation: CASRPPGQFNEKLFF.

J is TRBJ2-7 and V is TRBV7-2; D uncertain. V was clipped by 5 bases and J by 7 bases, with 15 bases between them. Germline CDR1 reads SGHTA; CDR2 reads FQGNSA. The CDR3 contains 13 residues. The CDR3 sequence is CASSLPPVEEQYF. CDR3 coding DNA: TGTGCCAGCAGCCTTCCGCCGGTAGAGGAGCAGTACTTC.